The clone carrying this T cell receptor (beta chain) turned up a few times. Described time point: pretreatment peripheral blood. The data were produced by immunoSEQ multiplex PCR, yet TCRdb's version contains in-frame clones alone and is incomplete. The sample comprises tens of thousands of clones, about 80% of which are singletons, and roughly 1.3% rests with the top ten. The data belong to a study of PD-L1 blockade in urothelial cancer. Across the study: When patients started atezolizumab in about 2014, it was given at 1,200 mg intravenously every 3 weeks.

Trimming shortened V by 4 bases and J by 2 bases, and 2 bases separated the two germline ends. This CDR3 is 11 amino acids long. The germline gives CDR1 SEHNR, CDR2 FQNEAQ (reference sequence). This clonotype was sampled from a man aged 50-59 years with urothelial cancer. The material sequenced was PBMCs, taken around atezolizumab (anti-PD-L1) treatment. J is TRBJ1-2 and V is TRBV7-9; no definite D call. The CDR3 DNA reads TGTGCCAGCAGCTCGAACTATGGCTACACCTTC. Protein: CASSSNYGYTF. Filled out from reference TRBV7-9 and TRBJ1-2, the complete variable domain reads DTGVSQNPRHKITKRGQNVTFRCDPISEHNRLYWYRQTLGQGPEFLTYFQNEAQLEKSRLLSDRFSAERPKGSFSTLEIQRTEQGDSAMYLCASSSNYGYTFGSGTRLTVV.